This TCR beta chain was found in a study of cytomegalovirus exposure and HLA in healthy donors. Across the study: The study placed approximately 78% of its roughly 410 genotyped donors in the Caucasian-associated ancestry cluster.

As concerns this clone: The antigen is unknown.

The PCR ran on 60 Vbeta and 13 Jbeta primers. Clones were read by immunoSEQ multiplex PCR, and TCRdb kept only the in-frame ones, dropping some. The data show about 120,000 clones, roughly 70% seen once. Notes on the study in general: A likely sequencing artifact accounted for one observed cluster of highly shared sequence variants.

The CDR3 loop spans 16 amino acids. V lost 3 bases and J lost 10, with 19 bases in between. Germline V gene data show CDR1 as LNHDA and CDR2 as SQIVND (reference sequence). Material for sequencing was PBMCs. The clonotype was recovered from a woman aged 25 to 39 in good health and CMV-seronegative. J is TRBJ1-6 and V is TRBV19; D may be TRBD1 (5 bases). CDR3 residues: CASSIDGIRVRSPLHF. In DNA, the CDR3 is TGTGCCAGTAGTATCGACGGCATCAGGGTGAGGTCACCCCTCCACTTT.